This T cell receptor (beta chain) was obtained from a study of T cells in tumors after PD-1 blockade. Turning to this clone: Its antigen is unidentified.

Data came from immunoSEQ multiplex PCR; TCRdb stores just in-frame clones and leaves some out. Here the sample spans several thousand clones, around 69% being singletons. General study results and limits: Expanded exhausted CD8+ clones after therapy were mostly novel clonotypes. Around two fifths of tumor TCR clonotypes were also found in blood.

CDR1 is LNHNV, CDR2 YYDKDF, per germline (reference sequence). There are 16 residues in the CDR3. Trimming at V came to 1 base and at J to 0 bases, leaving 3 bases not matched to a gene. The chain has TRBV15 and TRBJ1-3, with 7 nucleotides matching TRBD1. The sequence came from a human donor with basal cell carcinoma. The sequencing here drew on tumor tissue, taken after anti-PD-1 treatment. In nucleotides, the CDR3 is TGTGCCACCAGCAGAGGGGACAGCCGCTCTGGAAACACCATATATTTT. Protein sequence: CATSRGDSRSGNTIYF.